This T cell receptor beta chain was observed in a study of CD8+ T cells in alopecia areata. Study summary: People stayed on tofacitinib for 6 to 18 months, then stopped the drug for 6 months.

The treatment here: oral pan-JAK inhibitor, 5-10 mg twice daily. Extraction of RNA preceded its reverse transcription into cDNA, which served as the sequencing template. The protocol was immunoSEQ multiplex PCR, while the TCRdb copy is restricted to in-frame clones and leaves out a portion. In the table there are about 120,000 clones, 58% of which are singletons. Study-wide results and limits: Across lesional scalp, and particularly alopecia totalis/universalis, clonality surpassed that of normal scalp. There was only one nonresponder, so it was unclear how baseline CD8+ expansion relates to response.

This clone was detected only a few times. Its antigen is still unknown. The TCR originated in a human donor with alopecia areata. The sample here was CD8+ T cells sorted from blood, taken at week 4, from a patient treated with tofacitinib.

The CDR3 nucleotides read TGTGCCTGGACGGCTGGGACTTTGAACACTGAAGCTTTCTTT. Protein product: CAWTAGTLNTEAFF. The chain is built from TRBV30 and TRBJ1-1, with a weak D call TRBD1 (5 bases). Germline CDR1 is GTSNPN and CDR2 is SVGIG (reference sequence). The CDR3 contains 14 residues. Between the trimmed V and J ends, which lost 4 bases and 0 bases, there was a span of 12 bases.